This entry lists 8 T cell receptor beta chains sequenced from one sample in a study of cytomegalovirus exposure and HLA in healthy donors. PCR employed 60 Vbeta and 13 Jbeta primers. The method was immunoSEQ multiplex PCR; TCRdb's version includes in-frame clones alone and lacks a portion of them. The data hold about 110,000 clones, with 73% observed a single time. The sequencing sample was made of PBMCs. The receptors originated from a woman aged 40-49 years in good health and CMV-seronegative.

The chain couples TRBV7-8 to TRBJ1-2; D remains unclear. Per germline, CDR1 SGHVS and CDR2 FQNEAQ. The CDR3 loop spans 14 amino acids. Trimming stripped 1 base from V and 4 bases from J, with 10 bases between. CDR3 sequence: CASSLDQNAYGYTF. Written as DNA, the CDR3 is TGTGCCAGCAGCTTAGACCAGAACGCCTATGGCTACACCTTC.

V and J are TRBV5-1 and TRBJ2-7, with 8 bases that match TRBD1. The CDR3 extends over 14 amino acids. V shed 0 bases and J 6 bases; nucleotides not matched to a gene: 5. Germline V gene data show CDR1 as SGHRS and CDR2 as YFSETQ. CDR3 residues: CASSLDRGSGEQYF. The CDR3 nucleotides are TGCGCCAGCAGCTTGGACAGGGGGTCTGGCGAGCAGTACTTC.

This clone was found a few times. The chain joins TRBV27 to TRBJ2-7, with 10 bases fitting TRBD1. Germline V CDR1 and CDR2: MNHEY, SMNVEV (reference sequence). The CDR3 loop spans 14 amino acids. Trimming took 4 bases from V and 4 from J; bases not matched to a gene: 4. The CDR3 DNA reads TGTGCCAGCAGTTGGGGGACAGGGGAATACGAGCAGTACTTC. Protein: CASSWGTGEYEQYF.

The chain is built from TRBV7-9 and TRBJ2-1, with D tentatively TRBD2 (5 bases). Germline V gene data show CDR1 as SEHNR and CDR2 as FQNEAQ (reference sequence). Deletions cut 0 bases from V and 0 bases from J, with 9 bases between. This CDR3 comprises 16 residues. The CDR3 coding sequence is TGTGCCAGCAGCTTAGCGGGAGACCGCTCCTACAATGAGCAGTTCTTC. It encodes CASSLAGDRSYNEQFF. Filled out from reference TRBV7-9 and TRBJ2-1, the complete variable domain reads DTGVSQNPRHKITKRGQNVTFRCDPISEHNRLYWYRQTLGQGPEFLTYFQNEAQLEKSRLLSDRFSAERPKGSFSTLEIQRTEQGDSAMYLCASSLAGDRSYNEQFFGPGTRLTVL.

V and J are TRBV5-1 and TRBJ1-6; D may be TRBD1 (5 bases). Germline lookup yields CDR1 SGHRS and CDR2 YFSETQ. V lost 4 bases to trimming and J lost 10 bases, with 15 bases between them. The length of the CDR3 is 14 residues. CDR3: CASSPAEGNSPLHF. DNA for the CDR3: TGCGCCAGCAGCCCGGCGGAGGGGAACTCACCCCTCCACTTT. The full variable domain, with the rest looked up from reference TRBV5-1 and TRBJ1-6, is KAGVTQTPRYLIKTRGQQVTLSCSPISGHRSVSWYQQTPGQGLQFLFEYFSETQRNKGNFPGRFSGRQFSNSRSEMNVSTLELGDSALYLCASSPAEGNSPLHFGNGTRLTVT.

This chain connects TRBV11-3 to TRBJ2-3, with D unclear. Germline V lookup: CDR1 SGHNT, CDR2 YENEEA. V was shortened by 1 base and J by 1 base, with 3 bases between the two germline ends. This CDR3 region has 13 residues. The CDR3 here is CASSLGGTDTQYF. CDR3 in DNA: TGTGCCAGCAGCTTAGGAGGCACAGATACGCAGTATTTT.

This clone has a handful of counts. CDR3 in amino acids: CASSQGTTGTGGLDEQFF. In DNA form, the CDR3 reads TGCGCCAGCAGCCAAGGGACGACCGGGACAGGGGGCCTCGATGAGCAGTTCTTC. The chain couples TRBV5-1 to TRBJ2-1; 12 positions match TRBD1. Germline CDR1 reads SGHRS; CDR2 reads YFSETQ. This CDR3 comprises 18 residues. V was pared by 4 bases and J by 8 bases, with 16 bases of the junction left unmatched.

The V gene is TRBV7-9, the J gene TRBJ2-1; the match to TRBD1 covers 7 bases. With V trimmed by 5 bases and J by 7 bases, 11 bases remained unmatched. The CDR3 has 15 amino acids. Germline V gene sequence: CDR1 SEHNR, CDR2 FQNEAQ (reference sequence). The CDR3 DNA reads TGTGCCAGCAGCGACAACAGGGGATCGGGAAATGAGCAGTTCTTC. Translated, it gives CASSDNRGSGNEQFF.